This T cell receptor (beta chain) came from a study of blood T cell repertoires in COVID-19. Study summary: Samples of COVID-19 (acute and convalescent) were obtained from the United States, Italy and Spain.

CDR1 and CDR2 (germline): MNHEY, SMNVEV (reference sequence). Trimming stripped 7 bases from V and 8 bases from J, with 12 bases between. The CDR3 contains 13 residues. In the source study's methods: Reference gene primer amplification in the assay estimated nucleated cell counts. The table came from immunoSEQ multiplex PCR; TCRdb's copy has only in-frame clones and leaves some out. V, J and clone size reflect that table, while D and trimming were determined from the DNA. Of some 110,000 clones listed, approximately 82% are singletons. Input material: peripheral blood. The chain recombines TRBV27 with TRBJ1-6; D is possibly TRBD1 (6 bases). The receptor was isolated from a woman older than 75 with acute or convalescent COVID-19. The CDR3 region has the DNA TGTGCCAGCACAGCCAGGGGAGATTCACCCCTCCACTTT. It translates to CASTARGDSPLHF.